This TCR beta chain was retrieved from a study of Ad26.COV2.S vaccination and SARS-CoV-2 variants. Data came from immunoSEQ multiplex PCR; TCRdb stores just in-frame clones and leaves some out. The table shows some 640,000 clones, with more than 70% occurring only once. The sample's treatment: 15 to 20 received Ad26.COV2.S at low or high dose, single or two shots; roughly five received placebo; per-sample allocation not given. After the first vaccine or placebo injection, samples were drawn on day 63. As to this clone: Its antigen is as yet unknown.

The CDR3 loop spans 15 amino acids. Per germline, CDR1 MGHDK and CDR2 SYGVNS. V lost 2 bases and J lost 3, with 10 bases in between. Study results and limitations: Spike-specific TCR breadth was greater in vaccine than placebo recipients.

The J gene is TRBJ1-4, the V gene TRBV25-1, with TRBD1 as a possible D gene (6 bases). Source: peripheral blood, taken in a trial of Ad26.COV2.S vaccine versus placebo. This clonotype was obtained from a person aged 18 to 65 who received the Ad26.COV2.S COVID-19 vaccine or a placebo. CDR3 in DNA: TGTGCCAGCAGTGAAGGCGGGACACCTAATGAAAAACTGTTTTTT. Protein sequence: CASSEGGTPNEKLFF.